The 12 T cell receptor beta chains below come from one sample, sequenced in a study of blood T cells in healthy people across ages. It was with a sample-barcoded 5' primer and a J-beta primer mix that a second PCR of about 7 to 12 cycles was run. TCRdb processed the 5' RACE reads anew with MiXCR; each CDR3 protein has one entry. The table records 600,000 or so distinct CDR3 sequences, roughly 48% of them present only once. The material sequenced was blood. These receptors originate from a man older than 75 in good health.

J is TRBJ2-5 and V is TRBV7-9, with 11 bases lining up with TRBD2. The assigned J gene may be wrong: the sequence end matches TRBJ2-1 better. Germline assignment: CDR1 SEHNR and CDR2 FQNEAQ (reference sequence). The CDR3 loop spans 19 amino acids. The CDR3 nucleotides are TGTGCCAGCAGCAAGAGGCTGGGACTAGCGGTCCCGTACCAAGAGACCCAGTTCTTC. Its protein is CASSKRLGLAVPYQETQFF.

This clonotype has at least ten counts. The chain employs TRBV7-8 and TRBJ2-3; D is possibly TRBD2 (6 bases). This CDR3 contains 16 residues. V was shortened by 3 bases and J by 0 bases, with 13 bases between the two germline ends. Germline V gives CDR1 SGHVS, CDR2 FQNEAQ. Written as DNA, the CDR3 is TGTGCCAGCAGCTTCGAGGGACTGGGGAGCACAGATACGCAGTATTTT. Amino acid sequence: CASSFEGLGSTDTQYF.

There are a few counts of this clonotype. CDR3 sequence reads: CSARDIFSYNEQFF. CDR3 bases: TGCAGTGCTCGGGACATTTTCTCCTACAATGAGCAGTTCTTC. V is TRBV20-1 and J is TRBJ2-1; TRBD1 is a possible D gene (6 bases). The V and J ends lost 5 bases and 0 bases respectively, with 11 bases between them. The CDR3 loop spans 14 amino acids. The germline gives CDR1 DFQATT, CDR2 SNEGSKA (reference sequence).

Details on this clonotype: One end of the junction varies from germline; a read error may be responsible. The CDR3 spells CASSSFRTSLYNEQFF. For the CDR3, the DNA is TGCGCCAGCAGCTCATTTAGGACTAGCCTCTACAATGAGCAGTTCTTC. The V and J genes are TRBV7-9 and TRBJ2-1; the match to TRBD2 covers 8 bases. This CDR3 is built from 16 residues. CDR1 and CDR2 from the germline V gene are SEHNR and FQNEAQ (reference sequence).

The chain employs TRBV24-1 and TRBJ2-2; TRBD2 might be the D (5 bases). Germline CDR1 reads KGHDR; CDR2 reads SFDVKD. V shed 4 bases and J shed 4 bases, with 27 bases lying between them. CDR3 length equals 20 residues. The CDR3 loop is CATSDNRAGSLAPTTGELFF. The CDR3 region has the DNA TGTGCCACCAGTGACAACCGCGCGGGCTCTTTGGCCCCGACCACCGGGGAGCTGTTTTTT.

This clonotype came up a few times. The chain combines TRBV10-3 with TRBJ2-1; no clear D gene. This CDR3 is built from 12 residues. Germline CDR1 ENHRY, CDR2 SYGVKD. V lost 5 bases to trimming and J lost 8 bases, with 10 bases between them. The CDR3 bases are TGTGCCATCAGTCCAGGTCCGTATGAGCAGTTCTTC. It yields the protein CAISPGPYEQFF.

This clonotype was seen repeatedly, ten times or more. V gene TRBV7-2 combines with J gene TRBJ2-1; TRBD2 aligns across 12 bases. V was pared by 5 bases and J by 7 bases, with 6 bases of the junction left unmatched. This CDR3 region has 15 residues. Germline lookup yields CDR1 SGHTA and CDR2 FQGNSA. DNA for the CDR3: TGTGCCAGCAGCCTGGGACTAGCGGGTGGGAATGAGCAGTTCTTC. It codes for CASSLGLAGGNEQFF.

This chain connects TRBV27 to TRBJ2-7, with D perhaps matching TRBD1 (6 bases). This CDR3 contains 15 residues. The V gene lost 0 bases and the J gene lost 2 bases, with 11 bases spanning the gap. CDR1 and CDR2 from the germline V gene are MNHEY and SMNVEV (reference sequence). CDR3 in amino acids: CASSLSGGRPYEQYF. The CDR3 coding sequence is TGTGCCAGCAGTTTATCTGGGGGCAGACCCTACGAGCAGTACTTC.

This clonotype was seen more than once but under ten times. The rearrangement uses TRBV5-1 and TRBJ2-7; the D gene is possibly TRBD2 (5 bases). V lost 0 bases and J 2 bases, leaving 15 bases between the germline ends. Germline V gives CDR1 SGHRS, CDR2 YFSETQ. There are 16 residues in the CDR3. CDR3 residues: CASSLGQAGLTYEQYF. The CDR3 DNA is TGCGCCAGCAGCTTGGGGCAGGCGGGCTTAACCTACGAGCAGTACTTC.

This clonotype was detected a few times. This chain connects TRBV7-3 to TRBJ2-1; 11 nucleotides agree with TRBD2. V was clipped by 2 bases and J by 7 bases; unmatched bases: 10. Germline-derived CDR1 and CDR2 are SGHTA and FQGTGA. This CDR3 is 17 amino acids long. CDR3 nucleotide sequence: TGTGCCAGCAGCTTAGGGCTAGCGGGGGGTCTTAGTAATGAGCAGTTCTTC. The encoded protein is CASSLGLAGGLSNEQFF.

This clonotype was picked up many times. The chain has TRBV7-2 and TRBJ2-3; D not certain. CDR1 SGHTA and CDR2 FQGNSA come from the germline V gene. Trimming took 1 base from V and 2 from J, leaving 7 bases between them. The CDR3 loop spans 14 amino acids. The CDR3 DNA follows: TGTGCCAGCAGCTTAGAGCTGCTCACAGATACGCAGTATTTT. Protein: CASSLELLTDTQYF.

The chain joins TRBV9 to TRBJ2-5; possible D gene TRBD2, 5 bases. CDR3 length: 17 residues. V dropped 4 bases and J dropped 11 bases, with 30 bases sitting between them. CDR1 and CDR2 (germline): SGDLS, YYNGEE. CDR3 loop: CASSPRVTTPVLGEQYF. The CDR3 DNA is TGTGCCAGCAGCCCGCGGGTCACAACCCCCGTCCTCGGAGAGCAGTACTTC.